This T cell receptor (beta chain) originates from a study of OX40 agonist ivuxolimab in advanced cancers. Study-wide context: Subjects had a mean age of roughly 60 years, with a range of roughly 23 to 80; more than 70% were male.

Germline CDR1 is LGHNA and CDR2 is YNFKEQ. The junction had 9 bases not matched to a gene; V was cut back by 4 bases and J by 7 bases. CDR3 size: 15 residues. Produced via immunoSEQ multiplex PCR; TCRdb's table is partial and in-frame only. There are more than 55,000 clones in the sample; roughly 90% occur only once, and roughly 7.8% lies in the top ten. The V call is TRBV4-2, the J call TRBJ2-1; 8 nucleotides line up with TRBD2. Sequenced material: CD4+ or CD8+ T cells sorted from blood, taken in a trial of the OX40 agonist ivuxolimab. The sequence came from an adult with an advanced solid tumor such as melanoma, head and neck, liver or kidney cancer. CDR3 sequence reads: CASSPLPGGANEQFF. CDR3 DNA sequence: TGTGCCAGCAGCCCGCTCCCCGGGGGGGCTAATGAGCAGTTCTTC.